The 30 T cell receptor beta chains listed next were all sequenced from one sample in a study of T cell responses to AZD1222 COVID-19 vaccine. Method: immunoSEQ multiplex PCR; TCRdb's copy keeps in-frame clones and lacks some. Among about 100,000 clones, 70% to 90% were seen once, and the ten largest hold 5% to 6.5%. This specimen consisted of peripheral blood, obtained on day 0 of AZD1222 vaccination. Every receptor here comes from an adult in good health.

The CDR3 sequence: CASSQTGFTGELFF. In nucleotides, the CDR3 is TGCGCCAGCAGCCAAACAGGGTTCACCGGGGAGCTGTTTTTT. This chain connects TRBV4-3 to TRBJ2-2, with D perhaps TRBD1 (6 bases). CDR1 is LGHNA, CDR2 YSLEER, per germline. This CDR3 has 14 amino acids. Trimming took off 2 bases at V and 4 bases at J, with 8 bases between the two ends.

V usage is TRBV3-1 (or the pseudogene TRBV3-2) and J usage is TRBJ1-1; D is ambiguous. The length of the CDR3 is 12 residues. Trimming removed 1 base at V and 4 bases at J, with 4 bases between. Germline assignment: CDR1 LGHDT and CDR2 YNNKEL (reference sequence). CDR3 loop: CASSQASTEAFF. DNA for the CDR3: TGTGCCAGCAGCCAAGCGAGCACTGAAGCTTTCTTT.

The J gene is TRBJ1-5, the V gene TRBV6-2 or TRBV6-3, with a possible D match to TRBD1 (6 bases). Germline-derived CDR1 and CDR2 are MNHEY and SVGEGT. The CDR3 runs to 14 residues. V was shortened by 6 bases and J by 1 base, with 10 bases between the two germline ends. The CDR3 sequence is CASSQDRSNQPQHF. The CDR3 DNA reads as TGTGCCAGCAGCCAGGACAGAAGCAATCAGCCCCAGCATTTT.

The chain has TRBV7-9 and TRBJ2-6, with D perhaps TRBD1 (6 bases). Trimming left V 5 bases short and J 0 bases short, with 17 bases between. The V gene's germline CDR1 is SEHNR and CDR2 FQNEAQ (reference sequence). The CDR3 loop spans 18 amino acids. CDR3 amino acids: CASSPQGPLGSGANVLTF. The DNA for the CDR3 is TGTGCCAGCAGCCCCCAGGGGCCTCTTGGCTCTGGGGCCAACGTCCTGACTTTC.

The rearrangement uses TRBV5-6 and TRBJ1-1; D is ambiguous. The CDR3 consists of 15 residues. The germline V gene has CDR1 SGHDT and CDR2 YYEEEE. The V end lost 4 bases, the J end lost 2 bases, and 15 bases lay between the germline ends. CDR3 DNA: TGTGCCAGCAGCACCCTTAATGGCCGTAACACTGAAGCTTTCTTT. Its translation is CASSTLNGRNTEAFF.

V usage is TRBV19 and J usage is TRBJ2-1; the D is unclear. The CDR3 has 15 residues. Trimming took off 1 base at V and 4 bases at J, with 11 bases between the two ends. Per the germline V gene, CDR1 is LNHDA and CDR2 is SQIVND (reference sequence). The CDR3 reads CASSIANKGYNEQFF. The CDR3 DNA sequence: TGTGCCAGTAGTATAGCTAATAAAGGTTACAATGAGCAGTTCTTC. The full variable domain, in which reference TRBV19 and TRBJ2-1 provide the parts outside the CDR3, is DGGITQSPKYLFRKEGQNVTLSCEQNLNHDAMYWYRQDPGQGLRLIYYSQIVNDFQKGDIAEGYSVSREKKESFPLTVTSAQKNPTAFYLCASSIANKGYNEQFFGPGTRLTVL.

This clone was detected only once. The V call is TRBV5-4, the J call TRBJ2-5, with TRBD2 matching over 9 bases. V gave up 0 bases and J gave up 6 bases; unmatched junction bases: 9. This CDR3 spans 16 amino acids. Germline CDR1 and CDR2: SGHNT and YYREEE (reference sequence). In DNA form, the CDR3 reads TGTGCCAGCAGCTTGGGTGGTAGCGGGAGATCAAAGACCCAGTACTTC. Protein: CASSLGGSGRSKTQYF.

The rearrangement links TRBV7-2 to TRBJ2-5, with a tentative D call TRBD2 (5 bases). CDR3 length: 14 residues. Germline V gives CDR1 SGHTA, CDR2 FQGNSA. Trimming took 3 bases from V and 0 from J, leaving 8 bases between them. As DNA, the CDR3 is TGTGCCAGCAGCTTCCAGCGGAACCAAGAGACCCAGTACTTC. This codes for CASSFQRNQETQYF.

The chain recombines TRBV2 with TRBJ1-1; 7 positions agree with TRBD1. Germline CDR1 is SNHLY and CDR2 is FYNNEI. Trimming removed 3 bases from V and 1 base from J; junction bases left unmatched: 5. This CDR3 is 15 amino acids long. For the CDR3, the DNA is TGTGCCAGCAGTGATCCCGGACAGGCGAACACTGAAGCTTTCTTT. Encoded protein: CASSDPGQANTEAFF.

This sequence joins TRBV19 and TRBJ1-3; no clear D. Trimming stripped 5 bases from V and 0 bases from J, with 11 bases between. Germline CDR1 and CDR2: LNHDA and SQIVND (reference sequence). The CDR3 consists of 15 residues. CDR3 residues: CASSLGPNSGNTIYF. CDR3 DNA sequence: TGTGCCAGTAGTTTGGGCCCTAACTCTGGAAACACCATATATTTT.

V and J are TRBV30 and TRBJ1-5; D is unresolved. Germline loops: CDR1 GTSNPN, CDR2 SVGIG (reference sequence). V lost 0 bases to trimming and J lost 8 bases, with 17 bases between them. The CDR3 runs 15 residues. The CDR3 spells CAWSVGGSRGEPQHF. The CDR3 DNA sequence: TGTGCCTGGAGTGTTGGTGGCTCCCGGGGAGAGCCCCAGCATTTT.

V and J are TRBV29-1 and TRBJ2-5; 8 positions agree with TRBD1. Germline V gene data show CDR1 as SQVTM and CDR2 as ANQGSEA. This CDR3 spans 13 amino acids. V was pared by 7 bases and J by 10 bases, with 14 bases of the junction left unmatched. The CDR3 sequence is CSAGQGSRGSQYF. In DNA, the CDR3 is TGCAGCGCTGGACAGGGCAGTCGGGGGAGCCAGTACTTC.

V gene TRBV7-2 combines with J gene TRBJ1-2; no definite D call. The CDR3 has 16 amino acids. The V end was cut by 5 bases, the J end by 3 bases, with 19 bases between. The germline V gene has CDR1 SGHTA and CDR2 FQGNSA. In nucleotides, the CDR3 is TGTGCCAGCAGCCTTGACCCCGCGATCCGGCACTATGGCTACACCTTC. As protein: CASSLDPAIRHYGYTF.

The rearrangement uses TRBV21-1 and TRBJ1-5. TRBV21-1 is designated a pseudogene. This CDR3 contains 14 residues. CDR3 sequence reads: CASSNPLENQPQHF. The CDR3 bases are TGTGCCAGCAGCAATCCCCTGGAAAATCAGCCCCAGCATTTT.

V is TRBV5-4 and J is TRBJ1-1; 7 nucleotides line up with TRBD1. Trimming took 4 bases from V and 6 from J; bases not matched to a gene: 3. The CDR3 consists of 12 residues. Per the germline V gene, CDR1 is SGHNT and CDR2 is YYREEE (reference sequence). This CDR3 reads CASSGTVAEAFF. The CDR3 DNA is TGTGCCAGCAGCGGGACAGTAGCTGAAGCTTTCTTT.

The rearrangement uses TRBV5-6 and TRBJ2-5, with TRBD2 matching over 10 bases. This CDR3 spans 15 amino acids. Germline lookup yields CDR1 SGHDT and CDR2 YYEEEE. Trimming removed 1 base from V and 5 bases from J; junction bases left unmatched: 5. For the CDR3, the DNA is TGTGCCAGCAGCTTGTTAGCGGGAGGCCGGGAGACCCAGTACTTC. Its translation is CASSLLAGGRETQYF.

V and J are TRBV5-4 and TRBJ2-7; 9 bases align to TRBD2. V shed 3 bases, J shed 5 bases, and the junction held 6 bases outside the gene matches. From germline, CDR1 is SGHNT and CDR2 YYREEE (reference sequence). This CDR3 is 14 amino acids long. CDR3 in amino acids: CASSSPGLAHEQYF. In nucleotides, the CDR3 is TGTGCCAGCAGCTCGCCGGGACTAGCTCACGAGCAGTACTTC.

The chain couples TRBV18 to TRBJ2-3, with 8 bases that match TRBD2. Germline loops: CDR1 KGHSH, CDR2 LQKENI. This CDR3 is 15 amino acids long. The junction had 11 bases not matched to a gene; V was cut back by 3 bases and J by 9 bases. The CDR3 DNA reads TGTGCCAGCTCACCCCCGGGGGGGGAGATGAAGACGCAGTATTTT. Translation gives CASSPPGGEMKTQYF. Full variable domain (remainder filled in from reference TRBV18 and TRBJ2-3): NAGVMQNPRHLVRRRGQEARLRCSPMKGHSHVYWYRQLPEEGLKFMVYLQKENIIDESGMPKERFSAEFPKEGPSILRIQQVVRGDSAAYFCASSPPGGEMKTQYFGPGTRLTVL.

This sequence joins TRBV11-2 and TRBJ1-3, with D perhaps matching TRBD1 (6 bases). V dropped 5 bases and J dropped 3 bases, with 11 bases sitting between them. Germline V gives CDR1 SGHAT, CDR2 FQNNGV. The CDR3 loop spans 14 amino acids. CDR3: CASSHRGNGNTIYF. CDR3 DNA sequence: TGTGCCAGCAGCCATAGGGGGAATGGAAACACCATATATTTT.

The chain's CDR3 is CASSQLNWNTEAFF. In nucleotides, the CDR3 is TGTGCCAGCAGCCAACTTAATTGGAACACTGAAGCTTTCTTT. This chain links TRBV14 with TRBJ1-1, with unresolved D. V lost 2 bases and J lost 1, with 8 bases in between. Germline V gene data show CDR1 as SGHDN and CDR2 as FVKESK. The CDR3 is made up of 14 amino acids.

The gene calls are TRBV6-1 and TRBJ1-5, with D maybe TRBD1 (5 bases). Germline V gene sequence: CDR1 MNHNS, CDR2 SASEGT. Trimming cost V 3 bases and J 3 bases, with 15 bases left between them. CDR3 length: 16 amino acids. The CDR3 is CASSEGSGGFNQPQHF. For the CDR3, the DNA is TGTGCCAGCAGTGAGGGCAGCGGGGGATTCAATCAGCCCCAGCATTTT.

The chain is built from TRBV24-1 and TRBJ2-7, with TRBD2 matching over 7 bases. Germline CDR1 is KGHDR and CDR2 is SFDVKD. V was clipped by 4 bases and J by 5 bases; unmatched bases: 10. The CDR3 is made up of 15 amino acids. CDR3 residues: CATSDPDGGMDEQYF. The CDR3 region has the DNA TGTGCCACCAGTGACCCAGACGGGGGGATGGACGAGCAGTACTTC.

This chain uses TRBV2 with TRBJ1-1; possibly TRBD1 for D (6 bases). Trimming shortened V by 8 bases and J by 1 base, and 11 bases separated the two germline ends. The CDR3 is 13 amino acids. In germline, CDR1 is SNHLY, CDR2 FYNNEI. The CDR3 coding sequence is TGTGCCAGCTTGGGGGCCGCGAACACTGAAGCTTTCTTT. Protein: CASLGAANTEAFF.

The J gene is TRBJ2-3, the V gene TRBV19, with D hard to call. Between the trimmed V and J ends, which lost 3 bases and 0 bases, there was a span of 7 bases. Germline-derived CDR1 and CDR2 are LNHDA and SQIVND (reference sequence). The CDR3 runs to 14 residues. CDR3 in DNA: TGTGCCAGTAGTATTCGACTTAGCACAGATACGCAGTATTTT. This sequence encodes CASSIRLSTDTQYF.

This clone has a handful of counts. The rearrangement links TRBV5-4 to TRBJ1-2; D call uncertain. Germline loops: CDR1 SGHNT, CDR2 YYREEE (reference sequence). V was trimmed by 0 bases and J by 3 bases, leaving 9 bases between them. CDR3 length: 14 residues. The CDR3 region is CASSLDKKHYGYTF. The CDR3 DNA is TGTGCCAGCAGCTTGGACAAGAAACACTATGGCTACACCTTC. Full variable domain (remainder filled in from reference TRBV5-4 and TRBJ1-2): ETGVTQSPTHLIKTRGQQVTLRCSSQSGHNTVSWYQQALGQGPQFIFQYYREEENGRGNFPPRFSGLQFPNYSSELNVNALELDDSALYLCASSLDKKHYGYTFGSGTRLTVV.

CDR3 sequence reads: CASSSNTSGATRDSGANVLTF. The CDR3 coding sequence is TGTGCCAGCAGCTCGAACACTAGCGGGGCCACCAGGGACTCTGGGGCCAACGTCCTGACTTTC. The chain links TRBV7-6 to TRBJ2-6; TRBD2 aligns across 10 bases. This CDR3 spans 21 amino acids. Germline CDR1 is SGHVS and CDR2 is FNYEAQ. The V gene end was trimmed by 4 bases and the J gene end by 0 bases; junction bases not matched to a gene: 15. Full variable domain (missing parts from reference TRBV7-6 and TRBJ2-6): GAGVSQSPRYKVTKRGQDVALRCDPISGHVSLYWYRQALGQGPEFLTYFNYEAQQDKSGLPNDRFSAERPEGSISTLTIQRTEQRDSAMYRCASSSNTSGATRDSGANVLTFGAGSRLTVL.

The V and J genes are TRBV11-3 and TRBJ1-2; weak D call: TRBD1 (5 bases). Germline assignment: CDR1 SGHNT and CDR2 YENEEA. Trimming stripped 1 base from V and 4 bases from J, with 13 bases between. The length of the CDR3 is 15 residues. As DNA, the CDR3 is TGTGCCAGCAGCTTAGCTTCTGGGGCAGGCTATGGCTACACCTTC. Translated, it gives CASSLASGAGYGYTF.

The chain carries TRBV6-5 and TRBJ1-5; perhaps TRBD1 as D (5 bases). Trimming cost V 8 bases and J 2 bases, with 10 bases left between them. CDR1 and CDR2 from the germline V gene are MNHEY and SVGAGI. The CDR3 is 13 residues long. CDR3 region: CASRGTGNQPQHF. CDR3 sequence (DNA): TGTGCCAGCCGAGGGACGGGCAATCAGCCCCAGCATTTT.

The V call is TRBV5-4, the J call TRBJ2-5, with a possible D match to TRBD1 (6 bases). V dropped 0 bases and J dropped 5 bases, with 17 bases sitting between them. The CDR3 has 16 amino acids. Per the germline V gene, CDR1 is SGHNT and CDR2 is YYREEE (reference sequence). CDR3 amino acids: CASSLGGQGRGETQYF. CDR3 sequence (DNA): TGTGCCAGCAGCTTGGGGGGGCAGGGGAGAGGGGAGACCCAGTACTTC.

This chain's CDR3 is CATSQTGGLLGAFF. CDR3 nucleotide sequence: TGTGCCACCAGCCAGACAGGGGGCCTCTTGGGAGCTTTCTTT. The V call is TRBV24-1, the J call TRBJ1-1; TRBD1 agrees at 10 bases. This CDR3 has 14 amino acids. The junction had 11 bases not matched to a gene; V was cut back by 7 bases and J by 10 bases. The germline CDR1 and CDR2 sequences are KGHDR and SFDVKD.